The 20 T cell receptor beta chains in this list originate from one sample, sequenced in a study of shared clonotypes between healthy human individuals. Sequencing used immunoSEQ multiplex PCR; TCRdb keeps in-frame clones, though not all of them. The table records 2 million to 3 million clones, more than 85% of them present only once. Material: naive CD4+ T cells from PBMCs. The subset denotes: CD45RA+ positively selected. The source is a man aged 18 to 30 in good health. Some clones in this sample may be carry-over from other donors' samples.

This chain connects TRBV6-5 to TRBJ2-2, with 10 nucleotides matching TRBD2. CDR3 length equals 15 residues. With 5 bases clipped from V and 1 base from J, the junction kept 1 base outside the gene matches. Germline CDR1 reads MNHEY; CDR2 reads SVGAGI. CDR3: CASSRLAGNTGELFF. The CDR3 region has the DNA TGTGCCAGCAGTCGACTAGCGGGGAACACCGGGGAGCTGTTTTTT.

The rearrangement uses TRBV19 and TRBJ2-5; 15 nucleotides match TRBD2. Looked up from germline, CDR1 is LNHDA and CDR2 is SQIVND (reference sequence). J was trimmed by 4 bases and V by 5 bases; bases with no gene match: 8. This CDR3 has 17 residues. CDR3 sequence: CASSAGLAGGMGETQYF. The CDR3 region has the DNA TGTGCCAGTAGTGCCGGACTAGCGGGAGGGATGGGAGAGACCCAGTACTTC.

The V and J genes are TRBV27 and TRBJ2-2; the D gene is possibly TRBD2 (6 bases). This CDR3 region has 13 residues. The germline V gene has CDR1 MNHEY and CDR2 SMNVEV (reference sequence). The ends were cut back, 3 bases at V and 6 bases at J, with 8 bases in the middle. Written as DNA, the CDR3 is TGTGCCAGCAGTTTTTGGGAGGCCGGGGAGCTGTTTTTT. This gives the protein CASSFWEAGELFF.

CDR3 sequence reads: CASSLSPESSYNEQFF. CDR3 coding DNA: TGTGCCAGCAGCTTGTCCCCAGAAAGCTCCTACAATGAGCAGTTCTTC. V usage is TRBV5-6 and J usage is TRBJ2-1; D is ambiguous. This CDR3 is 16 amino acids long. V lost 1 base, J lost 0 bases, and 11 bases lay in between. Germline CDR1 is SGHDT and CDR2 is YYEEEE. The variable domain in full, with the rest retrieved from reference TRBV5-6 and TRBJ2-1, is DAGVTQSPTHLIKTRGQQVTLRCSPKSGHDTVSWYQQALGQGPQFIFQYYEEEERQRGNFPDRFSGHQFPNYSSELNVNALLLGDSALYLCASSLSPESSYNEQFFGPGTRLTVL.

The chain employs TRBV6-5 and TRBJ1-1; the D is unclear. CDR1 is MNHEY, CDR2 SVGAGI, per germline. The CDR3 is made up of 13 amino acids. Trimming took off 2 bases at V and 5 bases at J, with 9 bases between the two ends. The CDR3 sequence: CASSYNLWTEAFF. The CDR3, as DNA: TGTGCCAGCAGTTACAATCTGTGGACTGAAGCTTTCTTT.

The V and J genes are TRBV30 and TRBJ1-1, with 7 bases matching TRBD1. Trimming removed 5 bases from V and 4 bases from J; junction bases left unmatched: 10. Germline assignment: CDR1 GTSNPN and CDR2 SVGIG (reference sequence). The CDR3 length is 14 residues. This CDR3 is CAWEEDRWGTEAFF. In DNA, the CDR3 is TGTGCCTGGGAGGAGGACAGGTGGGGCACTGAAGCTTTCTTT.

Only one count was recorded for this clone. The genes are TRBV7-3 and TRBJ1-1; perhaps TRBD1 as D (5 bases). This CDR3 region has 14 residues. V lost 5 bases, J lost 4 bases, and 14 bases lay in between. Germline CDR1 is SGHTA and CDR2 is FQGTGA. The CDR3 region has the DNA TGTGCCAGCAGCGCCGGGACTAGCGGCACTGAAGCTTTCTTT. This codes for CASSAGTSGTEAFF.

This chain uses TRBV7-2 with TRBJ2-7, with TRBD1 identical over 7 bases. The length of the CDR3 is 14 residues. Germline V gene sequence: CDR1 SGHTA, CDR2 FQGNSA. J lost 5 bases, V lost 5 bases, and 9 bases had no gene match. CDR3 DNA sequence: TGTGCCAGCAGCCCAGGACAGGTATTCAACGAGCAGTACTTC. It encodes CASSPGQVFNEQYF. The whole variable domain, filled in from reference TRBV7-2 and TRBJ2-7, reads GAGVSQSPSNKVTEKGKDVELRCDPISGHTALYWYRQSLGQGLEFLIYFQGNSAPDKSGLPSDRFSAERTGGSVSTLTIQRTQQEDSAVYLCASSPGQVFNEQYFGPGTRLTVT.

The genes are TRBV19 and TRBJ2-7; the match to TRBD2 covers 9 bases. CDR1 is LNHDA, CDR2 SQIVND, per germline (reference sequence). Unmatched junction bases numbered 5, after V lost 0 bases and J lost 5 bases. The CDR3 sequence is 15 residues long. The CDR3 sequence is CASSIELAGKDEQYF. The CDR3 coding sequence is TGTGCCAGTAGTATAGAGCTAGCGGGAAAGGACGAGCAGTACTTC.

The chain carries TRBV10-1 and TRBJ2-7, with no clear D. CDR1 is WNHNN and CDR2 is SYGVQD in the germline V gene (reference sequence). V was cut by 2 bases and J by 3 bases, with 14 bases left in between. This CDR3 is 15 amino acids long. The CDR3 region is CASSEPLGPDYEQYF. Here the CDR3 DNA reads TGCGCCAGCAGTGAGCCCTTAGGACCAGACTACGAGCAGTACTTC.

As to this clone: This CDR3 is also generated by other DNA sequences in the sample. V usage is TRBV2 and J usage is TRBJ2-5, with 12 bases lining up with TRBD1. Germline assignment: CDR1 SNHLY and CDR2 FYNNEI. The V segment lost 6 bases and the J segment 4 bases; nucleotides outside the gene matches: 3. The length of the CDR3 is 14 residues. CDR3 nucleotides: TGTGCCAGCAGCGGGACAGGGGGCCGAGAGACCCAGTACTTC. Protein product: CASSGTGGRETQYF.

The sample holds a few counts of this clone. The chain is built from TRBV30 and TRBJ1-5; perhaps TRBD1 as D (5 bases). The germline V and J ends were trimmed by 3 bases and 7 bases, with 13 bases remaining between them. The CDR3 is 13 residues long. CDR1 is GTSNPN, CDR2 SVGIG, per germline (reference sequence). The DNA for the CDR3 is TGTGCCTGGAGGAACGGGGGGAACCAGCCCCAGCATTTT. It yields the protein CAWRNGGNQPQHF.

This chain joins TRBV6-6 and TRBJ1-5; no definite D call. V gave up 2 bases and J gave up 6 bases, with 11 bases separating them. The V gene's germline CDR1 is MNHNY and CDR2 SVGAGI (reference sequence). The CDR3 covers 14 residues. The chain's CDR3 is CASSYRGTVQPQHF. Written as DNA, the CDR3 is TGTGCCAGCAGTTACCGAGGTACAGTTCAGCCCCAGCATTTT.

V and J are TRBV19 and TRBJ2-2, with TRBD1 identical over 7 bases. This CDR3 has 16 amino acids. The germline V gene encodes CDR1 LNHDA and CDR2 SQIVND (reference sequence). V trimming: 3 bases; J trimming: 1 base; junction bases outside the gene matches: 5. This CDR3 reads CASSMSRDRNTGELFF. The CDR3 nucleotides read TGTGCCAGTAGTATGTCTCGGGACAGGAACACCGGGGAGCTGTTTTTT.

The chain links TRBV28 to TRBJ1-3; no clear D gene. Trimming left V 5 bases short and J 8 bases short, with 13 bases between. This CDR3 has 13 residues. CDR1 and CDR2 (germline): MDHEN, SYDVKM. The DNA of the CDR3 is TGTGCCAGCAGTCTTCCACAAGAAGACACCATATATTTT. As protein: CASSLPQEDTIYF. Looking up the rest from reference TRBV28 and TRBJ1-3 gives the full variable domain: DVKVTQSSRYLVKRTGEKVFLECVQDMDHENMFWYRQDPGLGLRLIYFSYDVKMKEKGDIPEGYSVSREKKERFSLILESASTNQTSMYLCASSLPQEDTIYFGEGSWLTVV.

This clone came up a few times. The chain joins TRBV6-6 to TRBJ2-7; D call uncertain. Trimming took off 8 bases at V and 3 bases at J, with 11 bases between the two ends. This CDR3 has 12 residues. Germline V gene lookup returns CDR1 MNHNY and CDR2 SVGAGI (reference sequence). For the CDR3, the DNA is TGTGCCAGCTCAGAAGGCGACTACGAGCAGTACTTC. Its translation: CASSEGDYEQYF.

The chain couples TRBV18 to TRBJ2-7; D may be TRBD1 or TRBD2 (5 bases each). The CDR3 consists of 15 residues. The germline V gene has CDR1 KGHSH and CDR2 LQKENI. Trimming pared 5 bases from V and 2 bases from J, leaving 16 bases between. The DNA for the CDR3 is TGTGCCAGCTCATCCGGGACGGAACAAACCTACGAGCAGTACTTC. Residues: CASSSGTEQTYEQYF.

Worth noting for this clone: An end of the junction differs from the germline gene, which may be a read error. The chain employs TRBV2 and TRBJ2-7; D unclear. CDR3 size: 15 residues. CDR1 and CDR2 from the germline V gene are SNHLY and FYNNEI. The CDR3 DNA follows: TGTGCCAGCAGGGAAGCCCCCGACATCGCCTACGAGCAGTACTTC. Its translation: CASREAPDIAYEQYF.

This clone was observed once. The chain couples TRBV7-8 to TRBJ1-3; D not certain. V lost 0 bases and J 2 bases, leaving 11 bases between the germline ends. The germline V gene has CDR1 SGHVS and CDR2 FQNEAQ. CDR3 size: 16 residues. The DNA of the CDR3 is TGTGCCAGCAGCTTAGCGACCCCCTTGACTGGAAACACCATATATTTT. This gives the protein CASSLATPLTGNTIYF.

This clone was seen just once. The gene calls are TRBV5-1 and TRBJ1-2; the D is unclear. Trimming removed 1 base at V and 1 base at J, with 11 bases between. The V gene's germline CDR1 is SGHRS and CDR2 YFSETQ. The CDR3 length is 15 residues. CDR3 coding DNA: TGCGCCAGCAGCTTGAGTGTGGGCAATAACTATGGCTACACCTTC. Translated, it gives CASSLSVGNNYGYTF.